The 20 T cell receptor beta chains in this list originate from one sample, sequenced in a study of human T cells and chemical hapten exposure. The template was total RNA from unfractionated whole blood. TCRdb analysed the 5' RACE reads with MiXCR anew, one entry per CDR3 protein. The table has under 150,000 distinct CDR3 sequences, approximately 20% seen once. Receptors were obtained from a human donor in good health.

The V call is TRBV10-2, the J call TRBJ2-3; D uncertain. V shed 7 bases and J shed 6 bases, with 8 bases lying between them. Germline V gives CDR1 WSHSY, CDR2 SAAADI. The CDR3 sequence is 11 residues long. This chain's CDR3 is CASTLTDTQYF. CDR3 sequence (DNA): TGCGCCAGCACCCTAACGGATACGCAGTATTTT.

This clonotype has more than one count but fewer than ten. V gene TRBV28 combines with J gene TRBJ1-2; 10 bases are a match to TRBD1. The CDR3 contains 14 residues. CDR1 and CDR2 from the germline V gene are MDHEN and SYDVKM. V was clipped by 7 bases and J by 1 base; unmatched bases: 3. CDR3 amino acids: CASMRTGGNYGYTF. The DNA for the CDR3 is TGTGCCAGCATGCGGACAGGGGGTAACTATGGCTACACCTTC.

The rearrangement uses TRBV7-3 and TRBJ2-7; possibly TRBD2 for D (5 bases). The V end lost 5 bases, the J end lost 12 bases, and 26 bases lay between the germline ends. The CDR3 contains 15 residues. The germline gives CDR1 SGHTA, CDR2 FQGTGA. This CDR3 reads CASSPLTWSGSPPYF. The DNA of the CDR3 is TGTGCCAGCAGCCCCCTAACGTGGAGCGGCAGCCCCCCGTACTTC.

The chain couples TRBV30 to TRBJ2-3, with D possibly TRBD1 on 5 matching bases. The CDR3 runs 15 residues. Trimming stripped 2 bases from V and 2 bases from J, with 14 bases between. CDR1 is GTSNPN and CDR2 is SVGIG in the germline V gene (reference sequence). This chain's CDR3 is CAWSPLGPFTDTQYF. The CDR3 coding sequence is TGTGCCTGGAGTCCCTTGGGGCCTTTCACAGATACGCAGTATTTT.

This clonotype was observed many times. The V call is TRBV28, the J call TRBJ2-7; D is undetermined. Germline CDR1 is MDHEN and CDR2 is SYDVKM. The CDR3 contains 15 residues. With 5 bases removed from V and 3 bases from J, the gap between germline ends came to 17 bases. This CDR3 reads CASSRRLGPSYEQYF. Here the CDR3 DNA reads TGTGCCAGCAGTCGGAGACTGGGCCCAAGCTACGAGCAGTACTTC. The entire variable domain, with the rest obtained from reference TRBV28 and TRBJ2-7, is as follows: DVKVTQSSRYLVKRTGEKVFLECVQDMDHENMFWYRQDPGLGLRLIYFSYDVKMKEKGDIPEGYSVSREKKERFSLILESASTNQTSMYLCASSRRLGPSYEQYFGPGTRLTVT.

The V call is TRBV28, the J call TRBJ2-3, with 11 nucleotides matching TRBD2. The germline gives CDR1 MDHEN, CDR2 SYDVKM. The CDR3 is 14 residues long. J lost 8 bases, V lost 5 bases, and 6 bases had no gene match. The CDR3 loop is CASSNSGRALTQYF. The DNA for the CDR3 is TGTGCCAGCAGTAATAGCGGGAGGGCTCTTACGCAGTATTTT.

The chain is built from TRBV5-1 and TRBJ2-7, with D tentatively TRBD2 (5 bases). The V and J ends lost 1 base and 3 bases respectively, with 14 bases between them. This CDR3 has 15 amino acids. The germline V gene encodes CDR1 SGHRS and CDR2 YFSETQ. The CDR3 reads CASSLSLGEFYEQYF. In DNA form, the CDR3 reads TGCGCCAGCAGCTTGTCGCTCGGGGAGTTCTACGAGCAGTACTTC.

The chain links TRBV5-6 to TRBJ2-3; TRBD1 might be the D (5 bases). The CDR3 totals 16 residues. CDR1 is SGHDT and CDR2 is YYEEEE in the germline V gene. With 0 bases removed from V and 2 bases from J, the gap between germline ends came to 13 bases. CDR3: CASSLEDGQYTDTQYF. CDR3 bases: TGTGCCAGCAGCTTGGAAGACGGACAATACACAGATACGCAGTATTTT. The full variable domain, rest sourced from reference TRBV5-6 and TRBJ2-3, is DAGVTQSPTHLIKTRGQQVTLRCSPKSGHDTVSWYQQALGQGPQFIFQYYEEEERQRGNFPDRFSGHQFPNYSSELNVNALLLGDSALYLCASSLEDGQYTDTQYFGPGTRLTVL.

The chain links TRBV5-1 to TRBJ2-3, with TRBD2 as a possible D gene (6 bases). The CDR3 covers 15 residues. Germline CDR1 is SGHRS and CDR2 is YFSETQ. V was shortened by 1 base and J by 2 bases, with 11 bases between the two germline ends. CDR3 protein: CASSLKGGTTDTQYF. In DNA, the CDR3 is TGCGCCAGCAGCTTGAAGGGAGGAACCACAGATACGCAGTATTTT.

This chain links TRBV5-5 with TRBJ2-7; 7 bases agree with TRBD1. The CDR3 runs to 15 residues. The V gene's germline CDR1 is SGHKS and CDR2 YYEKEE (reference sequence). The V and J ends lost 4 bases and 3 bases, in that order; junction bases with no gene match: 10. Written as DNA, the CDR3 is TGTGCCAGCAGCCACACCCCAGGGGGTCGCTACGAGCAGTACTTC. Translated: CASSHTPGGRYEQYF.

Only a few counts were recorded for this clonotype. V gene TRBV9 combines with J gene TRBJ1-2, with 8 bases fitting TRBD1. The CDR3 consists of 16 residues. The germline V gene encodes CDR1 SGDLS and CDR2 YYNGEE. V was pared by 2 bases and J by 0 bases, with 6 bases of the junction left unmatched. The CDR3 region has the DNA TGTGCCAGCAGCGTCGGGACAGGCGAGACTAACTATGGCTACACCTTC. This codes for CASSVGTGETNYGYTF.

This clonotype was counted only a few times. The genes are TRBV5-1 and TRBJ2-3; no reliable D call. The V end lost 2 bases, the J end lost 1 base, and 14 bases lay between the germline ends. CDR1 SGHRS and CDR2 YFSETQ come from the germline V gene. This CDR3 is 16 amino acids long. CDR3 amino acids: CASSFAESHRTDTQYF. For the CDR3, the DNA is TGCGCCAGCAGCTTTGCCGAATCTCACCGCACAGATACGCAGTATTTT.

This clonotype has a handful of counts. The rearrangement joins TRBV5-1 to TRBJ2-4; D remains ambiguous. This CDR3 is built from 20 residues. CDR1 is SGHRS and CDR2 is YFSETQ in the germline V gene. V lost 4 bases to trimming and J lost 0 bases, with 26 bases between them. The CDR3 DNA sequence: TGCGCCAGCAGCAGGAAGGGCGACTCCAAGACGAAACTAGCCAAAAACATTCAGTACTTC. The encoded protein is CASSRKGDSKTKLAKNIQYF.

This clonotype was picked up a small number of times. V is TRBV28 and J is TRBJ1-1; 7 bases line up with TRBD1. Trimming at V came to 6 bases and at J to 6 bases, leaving 10 bases not matched to a gene. Germline CDR1 is MDHEN and CDR2 is SYDVKM. The CDR3 runs to 14 residues. CDR3 in DNA: TGTGCCAGCAGCCCAGGGGGTCGAGGGGCTGAAGCTTTCTTT. Its translation: CASSPGGRGAEAFF.

The chain employs TRBV15 and TRBJ1-5; a possible D gene is TRBD1 (5 bases). CDR3 length equals 15 residues. V was shortened by 4 bases and J by 7 bases, with 17 bases between the two germline ends. Germline CDR1 reads LNHNV; CDR2 reads YYDKDF (reference sequence). This CDR3 is CATSITGVGMQPQHF. The DNA of the CDR3 is TGTGCCACCAGCATCACGGGGGTAGGGATGCAGCCCCAGCATTTT.

This chain links TRBV28 with TRBJ1-1; the D gene is possibly TRBD1 (5 bases). The CDR3 contains 14 residues. Trimming took 4 bases from V and 4 from J, leaving 13 bases between them. In germline, CDR1 is MDHEN, CDR2 SYDVKM. Here the CDR3 reads CASSSFAGRTEAFF. The CDR3 DNA reads TGTGCCAGCAGTTCGTTTGCAGGGCGCACTGAAGCTTTCTTT.

V gene TRBV20-1 combines with J gene TRBJ2-1; possible D gene TRBD1, 5 bases. This CDR3 has 11 residues. Deletions cut 6 bases from V and 10 bases from J, with 13 bases between. Germline V gene sequence: CDR1 DFQATT, CDR2 SNEGSKA (reference sequence). CDR3: CSALGRGEQFF. The CDR3 bases are TGCAGTGCATTGGGGCGTGGGGAGCAGTTCTTC.

This clonotype was seen only once. The chain uses TRBV12-3 or TRBV12-4 and TRBJ2-1; 10 positions agree with TRBD2. This CDR3 contains 19 residues. Unmatched junction bases numbered 13, after V lost 5 bases and J lost 0 bases. The CDR3 nucleotides are TGTGCCAGCAGTCCGGGGGTAGCTAGCGGGAGTGACTCCTACAATGAGCAGTTCTTC. Translated, it gives CASSPGVASGSDSYNEQFF.

The chain combines TRBV12-3 or TRBV12-4 with TRBJ2-7; a weak D match, TRBD1 (5 bases). There are 14 residues in the CDR3. Deletions cut 2 bases from V and 3 bases from J, with 11 bases between. CDR3 DNA: TGTGCCAGCAGTTTAAGCAGGGTCCGCTACGAGCAGTACTTC. As protein: CASSLSRVRYEQYF.

This clonotype was seen a single time. The chain recombines TRBV6-5 with TRBJ1-1; no reliable D call. Trimming pared 0 bases from V and 0 bases from J, leaving 5 bases between. The germline gives CDR1 MNHEY, CDR2 SVGAGI. The CDR3 has 14 amino acids. DNA for the CDR3: TGTGCCAGCAGTTACTCCCAACTGAACACTGAAGCTTTCTTT. Protein product: CASSYSQLNTEAFF.